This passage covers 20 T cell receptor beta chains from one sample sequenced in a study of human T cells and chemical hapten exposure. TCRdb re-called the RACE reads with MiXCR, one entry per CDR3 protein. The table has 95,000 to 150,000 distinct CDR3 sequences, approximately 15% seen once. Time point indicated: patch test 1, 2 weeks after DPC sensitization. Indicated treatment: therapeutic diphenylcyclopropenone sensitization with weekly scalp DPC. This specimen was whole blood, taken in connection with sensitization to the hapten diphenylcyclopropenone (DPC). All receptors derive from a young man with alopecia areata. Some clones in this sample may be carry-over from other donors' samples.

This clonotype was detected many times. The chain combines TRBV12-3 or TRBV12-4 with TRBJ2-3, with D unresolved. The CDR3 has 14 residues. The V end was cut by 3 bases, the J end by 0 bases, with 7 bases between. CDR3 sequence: CASSLTESTDTQYF. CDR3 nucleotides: TGTGCCAGCAGTTTGACGGAGAGCACAGATACGCAGTATTTT.

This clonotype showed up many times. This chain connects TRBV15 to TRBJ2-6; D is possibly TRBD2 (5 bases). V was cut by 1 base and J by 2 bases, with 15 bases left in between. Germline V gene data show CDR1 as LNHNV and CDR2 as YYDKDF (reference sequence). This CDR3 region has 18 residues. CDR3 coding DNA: TGTGCCACCAGCAGAGTGGGAGAGGGAGAAGCTGGGGCCAACGTCCTGACTTTC. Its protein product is CATSRVGEGEAGANVLTF.

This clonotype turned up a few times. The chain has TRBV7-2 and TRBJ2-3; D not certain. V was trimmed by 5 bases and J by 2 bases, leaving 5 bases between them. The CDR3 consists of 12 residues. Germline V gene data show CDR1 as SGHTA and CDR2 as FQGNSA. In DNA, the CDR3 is TGTGCCAGCAGCCTGTACACAGATACGCAGTATTTT. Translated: CASSLYTDTQYF.

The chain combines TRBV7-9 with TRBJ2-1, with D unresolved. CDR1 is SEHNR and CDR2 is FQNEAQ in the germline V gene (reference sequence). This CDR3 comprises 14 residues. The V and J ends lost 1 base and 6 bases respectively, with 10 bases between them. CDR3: CASSLDRESNEQFF. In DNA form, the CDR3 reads TGTGCCAGCAGCTTAGACCGTGAGTCCAATGAGCAGTTCTTC.

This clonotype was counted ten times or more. The CDR3 loop is CASSLTRDTGELFF. DNA for the CDR3: TGTGCCAGCAGTTTAACCAGGGACACCGGGGAGCTGTTTTTT. The genes are TRBV12-3 or TRBV12-4 and TRBJ2-2; D might be TRBD1 (5 bases). The CDR3 spans 14 residues. The germline V and J ends were trimmed by 2 bases and 3 bases, with 7 bases remaining between them.

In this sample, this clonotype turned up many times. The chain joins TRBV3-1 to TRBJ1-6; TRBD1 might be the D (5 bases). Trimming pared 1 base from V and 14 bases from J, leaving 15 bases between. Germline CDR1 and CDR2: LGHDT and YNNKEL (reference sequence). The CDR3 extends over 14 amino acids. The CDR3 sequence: CASSQGSRGFTLHF. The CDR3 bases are TGTGCCAGCAGCCAAGGGTCGAGGGGCTTCACCCTCCACTTT.

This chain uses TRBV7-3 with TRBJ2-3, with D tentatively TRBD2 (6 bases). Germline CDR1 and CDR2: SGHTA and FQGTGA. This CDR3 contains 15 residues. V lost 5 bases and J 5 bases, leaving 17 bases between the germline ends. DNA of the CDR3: TGTGCCAGCAGCCCACCGCCGGGACTGCAAGATACGCAGTATTTT. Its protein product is CASSPPPGLQDTQYF.

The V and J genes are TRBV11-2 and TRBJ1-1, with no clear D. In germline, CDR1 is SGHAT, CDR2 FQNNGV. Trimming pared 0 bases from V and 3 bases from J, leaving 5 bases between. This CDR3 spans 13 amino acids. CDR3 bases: TGTGCCAGCAGCTTAGAGGCCTACACTGAAGCTTTCTTT. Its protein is CASSLEAYTEAFF.

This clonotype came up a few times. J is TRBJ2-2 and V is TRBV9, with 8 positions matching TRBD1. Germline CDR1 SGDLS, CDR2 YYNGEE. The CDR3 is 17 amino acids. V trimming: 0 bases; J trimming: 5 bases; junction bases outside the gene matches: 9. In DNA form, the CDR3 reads TGTGCCAGCAGCGTAGCAGTGGACAGGGCGGGTACCGGGGAGCTGTTTTTT. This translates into CASSVAVDRAGTGELFF.

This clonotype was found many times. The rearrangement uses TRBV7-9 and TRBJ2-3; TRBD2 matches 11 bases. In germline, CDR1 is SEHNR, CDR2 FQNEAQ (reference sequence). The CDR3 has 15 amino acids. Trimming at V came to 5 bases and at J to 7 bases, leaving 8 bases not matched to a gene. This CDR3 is CASSPPTSGGNTQYF. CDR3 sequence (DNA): TGTGCCAGCAGCCCTCCTACTAGCGGGGGAAATACGCAGTATTTT. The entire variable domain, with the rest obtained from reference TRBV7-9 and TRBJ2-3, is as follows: DTGVSQNPRHKITKRGQNVTFRCDPISEHNRLYWYRQTLGQGPEFLTYFQNEAQLEKSRLLSDRFSAERPKGSFSTLEIQRTEQGDSAMYLCASSPPTSGGNTQYFGPGTRLTVL.

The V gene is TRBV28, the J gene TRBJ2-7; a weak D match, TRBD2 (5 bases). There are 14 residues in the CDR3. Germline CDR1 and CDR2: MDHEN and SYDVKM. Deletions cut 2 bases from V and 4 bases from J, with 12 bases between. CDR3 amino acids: CASSLGGNGYEQYF. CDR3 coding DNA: TGTGCCAGCAGTTTAGGAGGCAATGGGTACGAGCAGTACTTC.

The CDR3 protein is CASSLGRRALYGYTF. The CDR3 DNA reads as TGTGCCAGCAGCTTGGGGAGGCGCGCTCTTTATGGCTACACCTTC. The rearrangement uses TRBV12-3 or TRBV12-4 and TRBJ1-2, with no clear D. V was shortened by 6 bases and J by 5 bases, with 19 bases between the two germline ends. The CDR3 consists of 15 residues.

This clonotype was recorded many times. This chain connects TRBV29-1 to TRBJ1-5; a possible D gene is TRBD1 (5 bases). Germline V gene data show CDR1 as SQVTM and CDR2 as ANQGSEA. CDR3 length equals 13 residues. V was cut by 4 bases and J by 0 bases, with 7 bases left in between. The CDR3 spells CSVAGLSNQPQHF. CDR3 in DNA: TGCAGCGTTGCAGGGCTTAGCAATCAGCCCCAGCATTTT.

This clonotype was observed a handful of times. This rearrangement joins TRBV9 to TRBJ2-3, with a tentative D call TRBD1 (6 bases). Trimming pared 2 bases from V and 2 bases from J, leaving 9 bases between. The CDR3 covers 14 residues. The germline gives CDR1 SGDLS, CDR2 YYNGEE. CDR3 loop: CASSVGGLTDTQYF. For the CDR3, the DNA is TGTGCCAGCAGCGTTGGGGGCCTCACAGATACGCAGTATTTT.

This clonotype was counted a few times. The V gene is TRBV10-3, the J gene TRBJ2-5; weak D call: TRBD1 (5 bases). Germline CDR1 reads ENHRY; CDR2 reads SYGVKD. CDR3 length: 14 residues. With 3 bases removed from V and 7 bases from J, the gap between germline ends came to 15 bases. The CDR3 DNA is TGTGCCATCAGTGATGGCAGGGCCTACGGGACCCAGTACTTC. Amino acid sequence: CAISDGRAYGTQYF.

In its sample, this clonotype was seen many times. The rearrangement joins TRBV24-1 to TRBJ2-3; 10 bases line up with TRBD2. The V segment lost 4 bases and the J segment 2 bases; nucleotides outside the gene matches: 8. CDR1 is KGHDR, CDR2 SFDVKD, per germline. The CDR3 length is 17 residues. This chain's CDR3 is CATSDYSSGGPTDTQYF. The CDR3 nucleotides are TGTGCCACCAGTGACTACTCTAGCGGGGGCCCCACAGATACGCAGTATTTT.

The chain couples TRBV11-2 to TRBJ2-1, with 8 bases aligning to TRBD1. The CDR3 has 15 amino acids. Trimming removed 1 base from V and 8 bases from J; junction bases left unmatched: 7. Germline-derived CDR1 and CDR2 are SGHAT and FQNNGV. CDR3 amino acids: CASSLVSRGLDEQFF. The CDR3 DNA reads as TGTGCCAGCAGCTTAGTGTCCAGGGGGCTGGATGAGCAGTTCTTC. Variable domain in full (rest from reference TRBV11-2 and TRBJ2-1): EAGVAQSPRYKIIEKRQSVAFWCNPISGHATLYWYQQILGQGPKLLIQFQNNGVVDDSQLPKDRFSAERLKGVDSTLKIQPAKLEDSAVYLCASSLVSRGLDEQFFGPGTRLTVL.

CDR3 amino acids: CASSQVVAGDSPSTDTQYF. The CDR3 DNA sequence: TGTGCCAGCAGCCAAGTCGTAGCGGGGGATTCTCCTAGCACAGATACGCAGTATTTT. The V call is TRBV3-1, the J call TRBJ2-3; TRBD2 aligns across 9 bases. The CDR3 loop spans 19 amino acids. With V trimmed by 1 base and J by 0 bases, 11 bases remained unmatched. Germline values: CDR1 LGHDT, CDR2 YNNKEL (reference sequence).

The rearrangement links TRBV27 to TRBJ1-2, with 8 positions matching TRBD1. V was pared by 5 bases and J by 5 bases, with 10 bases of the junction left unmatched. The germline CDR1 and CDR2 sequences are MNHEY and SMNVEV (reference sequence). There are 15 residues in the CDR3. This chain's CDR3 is CASSLPRGLPYGYTF. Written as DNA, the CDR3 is TGTGCCAGCAGTCTTCCCAGGGGGCTCCCTTATGGCTACACCTTC.

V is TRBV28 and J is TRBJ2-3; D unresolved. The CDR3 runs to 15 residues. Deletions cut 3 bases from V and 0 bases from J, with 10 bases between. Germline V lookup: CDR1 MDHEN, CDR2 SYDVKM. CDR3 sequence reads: CASSLAGSSTDTQYF. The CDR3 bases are TGTGCCAGCAGTTTGGCAGGCTCTAGCACAGATACGCAGTATTTT.